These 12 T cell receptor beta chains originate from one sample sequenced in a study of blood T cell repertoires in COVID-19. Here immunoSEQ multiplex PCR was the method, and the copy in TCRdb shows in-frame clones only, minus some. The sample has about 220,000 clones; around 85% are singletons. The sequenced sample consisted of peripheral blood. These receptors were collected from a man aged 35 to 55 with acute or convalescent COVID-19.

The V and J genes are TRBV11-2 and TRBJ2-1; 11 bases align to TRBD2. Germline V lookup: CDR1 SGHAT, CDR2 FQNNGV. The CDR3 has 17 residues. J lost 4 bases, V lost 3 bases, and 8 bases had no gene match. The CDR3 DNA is TGTGCCAGCAGCTTGGGGGTAGCGGGAGGGTCATACAATGAGCAGTTCTTC. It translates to CASSLGVAGGSYNEQFF.

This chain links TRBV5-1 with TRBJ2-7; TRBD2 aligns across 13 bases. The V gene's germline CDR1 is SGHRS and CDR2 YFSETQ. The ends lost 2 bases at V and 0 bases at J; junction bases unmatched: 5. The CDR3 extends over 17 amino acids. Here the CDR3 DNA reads TGCGCCAGCAGCTTCGGGACTAGCGGGGAATACTCCTACGAGCAGTACTTC. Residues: CASSFGTSGEYSYEQYF.

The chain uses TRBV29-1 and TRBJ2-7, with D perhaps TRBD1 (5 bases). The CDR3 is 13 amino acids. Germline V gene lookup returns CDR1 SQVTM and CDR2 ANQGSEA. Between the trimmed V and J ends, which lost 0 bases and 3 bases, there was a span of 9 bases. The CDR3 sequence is CSVEDGADYEQYF. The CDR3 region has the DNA TGCAGCGTTGAAGATGGGGCAGACTACGAGCAGTACTTC.

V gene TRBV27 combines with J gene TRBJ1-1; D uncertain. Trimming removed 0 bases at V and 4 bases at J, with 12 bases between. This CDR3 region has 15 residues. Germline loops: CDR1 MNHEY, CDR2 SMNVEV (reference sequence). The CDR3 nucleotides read TGTGCCAGCAGTTTATCTGGTAGGAGAGGCACTGAAGCTTTCTTT. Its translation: CASSLSGRRGTEAFF.

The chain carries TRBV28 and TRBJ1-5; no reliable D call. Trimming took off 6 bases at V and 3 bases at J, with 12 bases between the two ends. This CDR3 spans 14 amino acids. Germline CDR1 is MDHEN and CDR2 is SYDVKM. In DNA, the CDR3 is TGTGCCAGCAGCGGAGGCTCCCACAATCAGCCCCAGCATTTT. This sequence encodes CASSGGSHNQPQHF.

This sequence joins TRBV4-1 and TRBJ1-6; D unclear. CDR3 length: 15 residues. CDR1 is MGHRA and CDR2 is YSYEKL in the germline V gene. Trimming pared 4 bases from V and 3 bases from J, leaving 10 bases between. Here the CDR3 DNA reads TGCGCCAGCAGCCGCGACGGGGTCTATAATTCACCCCTCCACTTT. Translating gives CASSRDGVYNSPLHF.

CDR3 amino acids: CASTEQDTEAFF. CDR3 coding DNA: TGTGCCAGCACCGAACAGGACACTGAAGCTTTCTTT. The V and J genes are TRBV28 and TRBJ1-1, with D tentatively TRBD1 (5 bases). Trimming removed 7 bases at V and 3 bases at J, with 9 bases between. CDR1 is MDHEN, CDR2 SYDVKM, per germline. The CDR3 has 12 residues.

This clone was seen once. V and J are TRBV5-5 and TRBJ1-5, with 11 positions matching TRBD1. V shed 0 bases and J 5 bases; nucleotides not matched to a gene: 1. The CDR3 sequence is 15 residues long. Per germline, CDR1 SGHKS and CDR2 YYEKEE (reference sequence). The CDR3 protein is CASSLEGQGDQPQHF. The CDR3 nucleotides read TGTGCCAGCAGCTTGGAGGGACAGGGGGATCAGCCCCAGCATTTT.

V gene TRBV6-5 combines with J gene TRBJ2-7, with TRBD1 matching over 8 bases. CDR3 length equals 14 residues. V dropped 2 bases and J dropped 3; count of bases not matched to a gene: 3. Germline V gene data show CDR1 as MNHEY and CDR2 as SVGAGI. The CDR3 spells CASSYRTGLYEQYF. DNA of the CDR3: TGTGCCAGCAGTTACAGGACAGGGCTCTACGAGCAGTACTTC.

This chain's CDR3 is CASSKGVLAGPTPYNEQFF. The CDR3 region has the DNA TGTGCCAGCAGCAAAGGTGTACTAGCGGGACCCACCCCCTACAATGAGCAGTTCTTC. The rearrangement joins TRBV21-1 to TRBJ2-1; the table assigns TRBD2, which was not confirmed against the DNA. TRBV21-1 is assigned pseudogene status. The length of the CDR3 is 19 residues.

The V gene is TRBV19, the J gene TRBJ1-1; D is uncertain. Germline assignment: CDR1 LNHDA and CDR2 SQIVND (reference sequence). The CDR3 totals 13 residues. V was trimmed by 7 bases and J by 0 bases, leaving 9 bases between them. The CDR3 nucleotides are TGTGCCAGTACCCATGCAGTGAACACTGAAGCTTTCTTT. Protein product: CASTHAVNTEAFF.

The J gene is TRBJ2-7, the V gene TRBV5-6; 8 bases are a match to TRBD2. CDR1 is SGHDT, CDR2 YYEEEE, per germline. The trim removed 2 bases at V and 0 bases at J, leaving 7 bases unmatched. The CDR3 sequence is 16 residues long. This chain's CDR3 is CASSFLSGVSSYEQYF. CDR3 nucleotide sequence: TGTGCCAGCAGCTTTCTTAGCGGGGTGAGCTCCTACGAGCAGTACTTC.